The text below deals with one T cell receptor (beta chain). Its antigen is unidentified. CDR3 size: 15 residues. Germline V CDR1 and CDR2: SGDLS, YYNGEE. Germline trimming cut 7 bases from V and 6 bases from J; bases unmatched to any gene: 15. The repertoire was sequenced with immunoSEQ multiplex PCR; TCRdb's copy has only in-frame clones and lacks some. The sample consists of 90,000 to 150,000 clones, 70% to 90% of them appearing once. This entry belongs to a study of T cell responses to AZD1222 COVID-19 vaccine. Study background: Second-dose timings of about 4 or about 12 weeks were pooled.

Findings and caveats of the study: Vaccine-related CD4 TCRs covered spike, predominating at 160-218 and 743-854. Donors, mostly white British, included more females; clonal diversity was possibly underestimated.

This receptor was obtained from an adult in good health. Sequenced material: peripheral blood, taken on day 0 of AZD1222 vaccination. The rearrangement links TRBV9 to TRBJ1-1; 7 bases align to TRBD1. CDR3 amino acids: CASARRGDSFSEAFF. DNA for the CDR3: TGTGCCAGCGCACGGAGGGGGGACAGCTTTTCTGAAGCTTTCTTT.